This T cell receptor beta chain was sequenced in a study of T cells in Graves' hyperthyroidism and ophthalmopathy. Study details: Any treatment followed the collection of peripheral blood at initial diagnosis.

Amplification targeted TCR beta CDR3 regions from RNA transcripts. Carried out on the TCR CDR3, a first-round RT-PCR used the HTBI primer set. TCRdb reprocessed the multiplex PCR reads via MiXCR and lists one record per CDR3 protein. The sample holds fewer than 900,000 distinct CDR3 sequences; 16% are singletons and the top ten take approximately 8%. Newly diagnosed hyperthyroidism, duration under 2 months, in patients aged 18 to 65. Together with thyroid ultrasound, orbital computed tomography, serum thyroxine and TRAb, clinical symptoms were used for diagnoses. In this sample, this clonotype turned up many times. Its target is unknown. CDR1 and CDR2 (germline): SNHLY, FYNNEI. The CDR3 contains 15 residues. V shed 7 bases, J shed 4 bases, and the junction held 11 bases outside the gene matches. General observations from the study: The majority of expanded thyroid clonotypes above 0.001 also appeared in blood.

The chain is built from TRBV2 and TRBJ2-5; 8 bases map to TRBD2. The sequence was obtained from a man younger than 35 with Graves' hyperthyroidism. Sequencing input: blood. The CDR3 loop reads CASTPVIAGRETQYF. The CDR3, as DNA: TGTGCCAGCACTCCAGTGATAGCGGGAAGAGAGACCCAGTACTTC.